Listed below are T cell receptor beta chains from one sample, sequenced in a study of CD8+CD57+ T cells in acquired aplastic anemia. MiXCR was run by TCRdb on the reads, yielding one entry per CDR3 protein. This table has 200,000 to 300,000 distinct CDR3 sequences, approximately 79% appearing once. Sequencing input: sorted CD4+, CD8+, or CD8+CD57+ T cells (not recorded which) from PBMCs. These receptors were obtained from a human donor with aplastic anemia. CDR3s include the opening cysteine and the closing phenylalanine or tryptophan. Fields, in order: J gene, D gene, clone size, V gene, CDR3 protein, CDR3 DNA. The D gene is left open where the match is weak. Not all rows give a size; the values are once, few, many and, for expanded clones, a class.

TRBJ2-7	-	-	TRBV7-9	CASSLELVSYEQYF	TGTGCCAGCAGCTTGGAACTAGTGTCCTACGAGCAGTACTTC
TRBJ1-2	-	-	TRBV7-8	CASSPAPTHDSHYF	TGTGCCAGCAGCCCAGCACCAACTCACGATAGCCACTATTTC
TRBJ1-3	TRBD1	-	TRBV11-3	CASSLELRGLSGNTIYF	TGTGCCAGCAGCTTAGAGCTGAGGGGGCTCTCTGGAAACACCATATATTTT
TRBJ2-1	-	-	TRBV19	CASSQGTTSINEQFF	TGCGCCAGCAGCCAAGGAACTACTAGCATCAATGAGCAGTTCTTC
TRBJ1-2	-	-	TRBV7-9	CASSFTTGYEQCVTF	TGCGCCAGCAGCTTTACCACAGGCTACGAGCAGTGCGTCACCTTC
TRBJ2-3	-	-	TRBV7-8	CASGYGGTAKQQF	TGTGCCAGCGGCTACGGGGGCACAGCTAAGCAGCAGTTT
TRBJ2-6	-	-	TRBV9	CASSVGSDKQYIVLTF	TGTGCCAGCAGCGTAGGGTCTGATAAGCAGTACATCGTCCTGACTTTC
TRBJ2-1	-	many	TRBV5-1	CASSFSLYEQFF	TGCGCCAGCAGCTTTAGTCTCTATGAGCAGTTCTTC
TRBJ2-3	TRBD1	-	TRBV5-1	CASSTGQVGTYF	TGCGCCAGCAGCACGGGACAGGTTGGGACGTATTTT
TRBJ1-2	TRBD1	-	TRBV2	CATSRDWRGTEKGYTF	TGCGCCACCAGCAGAGATTGGCGGGGGACAGAGAAGGGCTACACCTTC
TRBJ2-1	TRBD2	-	TRBV24-1	CATGQGLAGSRSF	TGTGCCACCGGACAGGGACTAGCGGGAAGCAGGTCCTTC
TRBJ2-2	-	many	TRBV24-1	CATSDPDQNTGELFF	TGTGCCACCAGTGACCCGGACCAGAACACCGGGGAGCTGTTTTTT
TRBJ2-3	-	once	TRBV11-2	CASTWTPNYTQYF	TGTGCCAGCACCTGGACACCTAACTATACGCAGTATTTT
TRBJ2-3	-	-	TRBV9	CASSVLGLPDTQYF	TGTGCCAGCAGCGTACTAGGACTTCCCGATACGCAGTATTTT
TRBJ2-3	-	-	TRBV7-9	CASSFGRSAETHDF	TGTGCCAGCAGCTTTGGAAGAAGCGCGGAGACGCATGATTTT
TRBJ2-3	-	-	TRBV7-2	CASSLGRETDTQYF	TGTGCCAGCAGCTTAGGTCGCGAGACAGATACGCAGTATTTT
TRBJ2-7	-	-	TRBV10-1	CASSEGGGLAEQYF	TGCGCCAGCAGTGAGGGGGGGGGCTTGGCCGAGCAGTACTTC
TRBJ2-3	-	-	TRBV11-2	CASSFGGAVRDTQYF	TGTGCCAGCAGCTTTGGGGGGGCCGTGAGAGATACGCAGTATTTT
TRBJ2-7	-	-	TRBV15	CAGSCTGEDYTQYF	TGTGCCGGCAGCTGCACAGGCGAGGACTACACGCAGTACTTC
TRBJ2-3	-	-	TRBV2	CASGYAGTATQYFF	-
TRBJ2-3	-	-	TRBV20-1	CSARLGGQTDTQYF	TGCAGTGCTAGACTGGGGGGGCAGACAGATACGCAGTATTTT
TRBJ2-1	TRBD1	-	TRBV20-1	CSARPDRAGNEQFF	TGCAGTGCTAGACCCGACAGGGCGGGCAATGAGCAGTTCTTC
TRBJ1-1	-	-	TRBV2	CASGDEVTGTQEFGF	TGTGCCAGCGGGGACGAGGTAACAGGTACGCAGGAATTTGGCTTT
TRBJ2-1	TRBD2	-	TRBV7-2	CASSDGGVREEFF	TGTGCCAGCAGCGATGGGGGGGTCCGTGAGGAGTTCTTC
TRBJ2-5	-	-	TRBV7-9	CATSRERKGETQYF	TGTGCCACCAGCAGAGAAAGAAAGGGGGAGACCCAGTACTTC
TRBJ1-2	-	-	TRBV7-7	CASSLRWSADGYTF	TGTGCTAGCAGCTTACGATGGTCCGCAGATGGCTACACCTTC